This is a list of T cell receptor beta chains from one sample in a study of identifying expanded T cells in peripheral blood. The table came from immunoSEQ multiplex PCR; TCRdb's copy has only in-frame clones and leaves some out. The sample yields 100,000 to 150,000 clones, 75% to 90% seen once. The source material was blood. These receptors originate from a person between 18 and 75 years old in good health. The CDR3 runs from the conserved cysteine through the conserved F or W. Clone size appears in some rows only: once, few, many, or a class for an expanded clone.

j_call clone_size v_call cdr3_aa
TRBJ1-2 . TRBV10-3 CAISERGTDGYTF
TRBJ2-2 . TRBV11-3 CASSLATNRNTGELFF
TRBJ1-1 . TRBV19 CASSATRQALNTEAFF
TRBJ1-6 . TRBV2 CASSVQGGNSPLHF
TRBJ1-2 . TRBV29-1 CSVYTVDYGYTF
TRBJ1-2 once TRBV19 CASSQGQNYGYTF
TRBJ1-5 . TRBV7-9 CASSSGGQPQHF
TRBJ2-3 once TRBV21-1 CAVLAGRTDTQYF
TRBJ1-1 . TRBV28 CASSQFGAGVVGTEAFF
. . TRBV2 CASSILRDYEQYF
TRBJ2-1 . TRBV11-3 CASSLGSYNEQFF
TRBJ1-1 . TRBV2 CATNRDRNTEAFF
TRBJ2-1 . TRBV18 CASSPGPIPYNEQFF
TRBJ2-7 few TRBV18 CASSLINERDEQYF
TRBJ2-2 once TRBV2 CASRDSTGGYGELFF
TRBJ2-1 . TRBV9 CASTTGGIGEQFF
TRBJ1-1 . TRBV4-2 CASSPTGRGTEAFF
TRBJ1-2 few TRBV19 CASSMGSRLGGYTF
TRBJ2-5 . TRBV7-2 CASSPTRGRTETQYF
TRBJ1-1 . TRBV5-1 CASSFGGTDYTEAFF
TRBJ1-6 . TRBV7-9 CASSPPGTDNSPLHF
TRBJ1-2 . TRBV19 CASRSGQDYGYTF
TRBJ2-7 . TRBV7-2 CASSLAGGTYEQYF
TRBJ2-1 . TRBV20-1 CSARGYNEQFF
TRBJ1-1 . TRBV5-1 CASSLAAGNTEAFF
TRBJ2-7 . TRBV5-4 CASKGQGQRSYEQYF
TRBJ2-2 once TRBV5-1 CASSSGGGISGELFF
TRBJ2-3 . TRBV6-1 CASNRGGTDTQYF
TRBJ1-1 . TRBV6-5 CASSYSIGLEAFF